A selection of T cell receptor beta chains follows, all from one sample in a study of cytomegalovirus exposure and HLA in healthy donors. Profiling relied on immunoSEQ multiplex PCR, and the TCRdb table lists in-frame clones only, not all of them. The sample carries 47,000 or so clones, about 90% recorded once. Sequencing was carried out using PBMCs. Source of these receptors: a man aged 18-30 years in good health and CMV-seronegative. The CDR3 runs from the conserved cysteine through the conserved F or W. The order of the fields is clone size, V gene, J gene, D gene, CDR3 DNA, CDR3 protein. The D gene is left open where the match is weak. Size is stated for part of the rows, as once, few or many counts, or as a class when the clone is expanded.

>NA|TRBV11-3|TRBJ2-5|NA
TGTGCCAGCAGCTTAGGACTCCAAGAGACCCAGTACTTC
CASSLGLQETQYF
>NA|TRBV27|TRBJ2-1|TRBD1
TGTGCCAGCAGTTTACTCGGACAGGGGCCGTACAATGAGCAGTTCTTC
CASSLLGQGPYNEQFF
>NA|TRBV5-6|TRBJ2-2|NA
TGTGCCAGCAGACCACAGGGTTCCGGGGAGCTGTTTTTT
CASRPQGSGELFF
>NA|TRBV28|TRBJ1-6|NA
TGTGCCAGCAGTTTACTTCACTCGAATTCACCCCTCCACTTT
CASSLLHSNSPLHF
>NA|TRBV27|TRBJ2-1|TRBD2
TGTGCCACCAGACTAGCGGGAGGAGATGAGCAGTTCTTC
CATRLAGGDEQFF
>NA|TRBV9|TRBJ2-1|TRBD1
TGTGCCAGCAGCCCACGGACAGGCTGGGGCAATGAGCAGTTCTTC
CASSPRTGWGNEQFF
>NA|TRBV12-5|TRBJ2-3|NA
TGTGCTAGTGGTTTCCCGGGGACAGATACGCAGTATTTT
CASGFPGTDTQYF
>NA|TRBV7-7|TRBJ2-2|TRBD2
TGTGCCAGCAGCTTCCTCACTAGCGGGAGTTCGGGGGAGCTGTTTTTT
CASSFLTSGSSGELFF
>once|TRBV29-1|TRBJ2-1|TRBD2
TGCAGTGTTAAAAGCGGGAACGGGTACAATGAGCAGTTCTTC
CSVKSGNGYNEQFF
>NA|TRBV19|TRBJ2-7|TRBD1
TGTGCCAGTAGTAGGCGTGACAGGGAGTACGAGCAGTACTTC
CASSRRDREYEQYF
>once|TRBV7-2|TRBJ2-7|NA
TGTGCCAGCAGCTATTCGGCGACAGCAGCCTCCTACGAGCAGTACTTC
CASSYSATAASYEQYF
>NA|TRBV7-9|TRBJ2-3|TRBD1
TGTGCCAGCAGCCAAGGACAGGGAAGAGATACGCAGTATTTT
CASSQGQGRDTQYF
>NA|TRBV28|TRBJ2-3|TRBD2
TGTGCCAGCAGTTCGACTAGCGGGAGGAGAGTCCCAGATACGCAGTATTTT
CASSSTSGRRVPDTQYF
>NA|TRBV19|TRBJ2-2|NA
TGTGCCACCCAAAGAGGTAGCACCGGGGAGCTGTTTTTT
CATQRGSTGELFF